Here is one TCR beta chain with its context. Its antigen has not been determined. The sample holds no much larger clone one base away, and base qualities are not on file. CDR1 SEHNR and CDR2 FQNEAQ are derived from the germline V gene (reference sequence). Here V drops 0 bases and J drops 4 bases, and the junction holds 8 bases not matched to any gene. Including cysteine and phenylalanine, the CDR3 has 17 amino acids. Kept here is only the CDR3 DNA, which spans 51 bases and is read in frame from base 1. The library was made by the immunoSEQ multiplex PCR assay. Adaptive Biotechnologies carried out high-throughput TCR-beta CDR3 sequencing of genomic DNA for most patients. For the original study's pipeline: TCR sequencing data were retrieved from Adaptive's ImmunoSEQ software for around 19 patients, whereas a few other patients were processed with MiXCR and VDJtools. Because the origin of CDR3 nucleotide sequences shared between donor and recipient could not be assigned, those sequences were removed. Alloreactive clones required at least 2-fold expansion over unstimulated cells and minimum CFSE-low frequency of 0.002% (template counts) or 0.001% (read counts). Clones were considered mappable if detected in sequenced pre-transplant spleen, lymph node, or MLR CFSE-low populations of the donor or recipient. Cumulative frequency of alloreactive clones was calculated as a percentage of all sequences weighted by copy number. The table was pulled from immuneACCESS by TCRdb, which kept in-frame rearrangements only. Such tables lose some clones; where checked, under half of the loss comes from unresolved V genes, and the rest has no known cause. The DNA gave D and trimming, while V, J and clone size come from that table. The sample includes about 97,000 clones, with over 75% observed a single time. Jointly, the top ten make up approximately 16% of the sample.

Blood samples were collected up to 4 times in the first month after transplant and then at least monthly when available. This sample was taken from a study of graft-versus-host responses after intestinal transplantation (dated by TCRdb to about 2021). Study-level background: Multivisceral, liver-intestinal, or isolated intestinal transplants were received by the recipients. All recipients received anti-thymocyte globulin induction followed by maintenance tacrolimus and steroids for two to four years. Graft-versus-host and host-versus-graft alloreactive T cell clones were tracked in the graft, circulation and bone marrow after intestinal transplantation using bulk TCR-beta CDR3 sequencing. To identify alloreactive clones, pre-transplant mixed lymphocyte reaction products were sequenced and then compared with unstimulated pre-transplant donor and recipient T cells. A cohort of 24 intestinal transplant recipients, including one retransplant, was enrolled, and a few patients lacking pretransplant specimens were excluded. A peak of at least 4% donor T cells among recipient peripheral blood mononuclear cells was the definition used for donor T cell macrochimerism. Instead of going to the commercial service, samples from a few later patients were sequenced in-house on an Illumina MiSeq and processed with MiXCR.

Points the paper makes about the study in general: In patients with donor T cell macrochimerism, the allografts had high GvH to HvG T cell clonal ratios. Early after transplant, peak levels of circulating GvH clones were found to be associated with declines in HvG clones. GvH clones were detected in recipient bone marrow, and some of these GvH clones were observed earlier in ileal mucosa or blood, consistent with an intestinal mucosal origin. Conclusions were limited by the relatively low number and heterogeneity of intestinal transplant patients.

The chain is made from TRBV7-9 and TRBJ2-1, with TRBD2 identical over 8 junction bases. The TCR originated in a human patient who received an intestinal transplant, so some T cells may come from the graft donor. This specimen was PBMCs, taken 453 days after intestinal transplant. The bases are TGTGCCAGCAGCTTAGCCGGTTGGCTAGCGGGTTACAATGAGCAGTTCTTC. It translates as CASSLAGWLAGYNEQFF.